Given below is one TCR beta chain in context. Other DNA variants within this sample encode the same CDR3. Only in-frame clones appear in the TCRdb table, and some are missing; sequencing was by immunoSEQ multiplex PCR. The repertoire holds approximately 65,000 clones, with 60% to 85% as singletons. These data belong to a study of radiotherapy plus CTLA-4 blockade in lung cancer. Trimming removed 2 bases at V and 5 bases at J, with 3 bases between. This CDR3 comprises 10 residues. Germline CDR1 is DFQATT and CDR2 is SNEGSKA (reference sequence). This specimen was peripheral blood, taken from a patient treated with radiotherapy plus ipilimumab. This receptor was identified in a human donor with non-small cell lung cancer who had a complete response to radiotherapy plus ipilimumab. The V call is TRBV20-1, the J call TRBJ2-5; no clear D. The CDR3 region has the DNA TGCAGTGCTAGACGGGAGACCCAGTACTTC. Protein product: CSARRETQYF.